The rows below give T cell receptor beta chains drawn from one sample of a study of cytomegalovirus exposure and HLA in healthy donors. Profiled with immunoSEQ multiplex PCR; TCRdb holds only in-frame clones, not every one. Among about 190,000 clones listed, 80% were seen once. The specimen was PBMCs. The receptors originated from a middle-aged man in good health and CMV-seropositive. Both conserved end residues are trimmed from each CDR3.

>TRBJ1-4|TRBV9
ASSPGDSGVFEKLF
>TRBJ1-4|TRBV27
ASSRSGLSEKLF
>TRBJ2-5|TRBV7-9
ASRMTAQETQY
>TRBJ1-6|TRBV7-9
ASSLEQGWYSPLH
>TRBJ2-5|TRBV7-6
ASSFQSQETQY
>TRBJ1-4|TRBV2
ASSEGGFANEKLF
>NA|TRBV28
ASSVGTVQSYEQY
>TRBJ2-7|TRBV13
ASSAGEVRRGSEQY
>TRBJ2-7|TRBV5-5
ASNPSRGRPYEQY
>TRBJ2-1|TRBV5-4
ASSPRDRVNNEQF
>TRBJ2-1|TRBV5-1
ASRRQGAQGEQF
>TRBJ2-1|TRBV7-2
ASSLSGGGYNEQF
>TRBJ1-4|TRBV18
ASSPMDRVEEKLF